This entry is about one T cell receptor beta chain. Its specificity is not known. The data originate from a study of graft-versus-host responses after intestinal transplantation. Notes on the study in general: Early after transplant, HvG clones declined as circulating GvH clones peaked. Analysis identified GvH clones in recipient marrow, with some appearing first in ileum or blood.

The data were produced by immunoSEQ multiplex PCR, yet TCRdb's version contains in-frame clones alone and is incomplete. The sample contains about 1,700 clones, around 93% of which appear only once. CDR3 length equals 17 residues. V lost 7 bases and J lost 4; bases outside the gene matches: 17. Germline CDR1 is SQVTM and CDR2 is ANQGSEA. The receptor's source is a human patient who received an intestinal transplant, so some T cells may come from the graft donor. The sequencing here drew on PBMCs, taken 16 days after intestinal transplant. The chain employs TRBV29-1 and TRBJ1-2; 11 bases are a match to TRBD1. DNA for the CDR3: TGCAGCGCAGACAGTGCCGGGACAGGGGGTTCTTCCTATGGCTACACCTTC. Protein sequence: CSADSAGTGGSSYGYTF.